This T cell receptor beta chain was identified during a study of T-cell memory formation after mild COVID-19. Study-wide background: Each donor largely had its own TCR clusters. General study results and limits: Those CD4+ clones that contracted were mainly in CM and EM (CD8+ ones in EMRA). Some clones that responded were present in memory (sampled pre-infection), which suggests cross-reactive memory joined. Among clones peaking at day 37 in the second wave, SARS-CoV-2 specificity remained unconfirmed.

This clonotype was counted at least ten times. What it recognizes is unknown. TCRdb reprocessed the 5' RACE reads with MiXCR, giving one entry per CDR3 protein. The table shows under 650,000 distinct CDR3 sequences, with roughly 18% occurring only once. Germline V gene lookup returns CDR1 KGHSH and CDR2 LQKENI. The CDR3 is made up of 12 amino acids. V lost 3 bases to trimming and J lost 10 bases, with 10 bases between them. The sequence was obtained from an adult woman who had mild COVID-19 (a few samples of this study predate the infection). Cell type and time point are not known. V and J are TRBV18 and TRBJ2-1; D remains unclear. Sequences were obtained from PBMCs or a T cell subset sorted from them (not recorded which). The CDR3 bases are TGTGCCAGCTCACCCCAGGATAAGGAGCAGTTCTTC. This encodes CASSPQDKEQFF. Variable domain in full (rest from reference TRBV18 and TRBJ2-1): NAGVMQNPRHLVRRRGQEARLRCSPMKGHSHVYWYRQLPEEGLKFMVYLQKENIIDESGMPKERFSAEFPKEGPSILRIQQVVRGDSAAYFCASSPQDKEQFFGPGTRLTVL.